This passage covers 5 T cell receptor beta chains from one sample sequenced in a study of blood T cell repertoires in COVID-19 (dated by TCRdb to the early 2020s). Library method: the immunoSEQ multiplex PCR assay. TCRdb carries this immuneACCESS record with in-frame sequences only. Its versions omit some clonotypes, under half of them owing to an unresolved V gene in the studies checked, with the rest unexplained. This sample is represented by 35,000 to 45,000 clones; around 85% of them were singletons. Together, the top ten hold over 8.5% of the sample. Sequencing used peripheral blood. All receptors come from a human donor in a cohort sampled during active COVID-19.

The chain recombines TRBV6-5 with TRBJ2-7; possible D gene TRBD1, 5 bases. Between the trimmed V and J ends, which lost 2 bases and 3 bases, there was a span of 14 bases. The CDR3 has 15 residues. Germline lookup yields CDR1 MNHEY and CDR2 SVGAGI. The CDR3 DNA is TGTGCCAGCAGTTACGATGGACAATATGGCTACGAGCAGTACTTC. Amino acids: CASSYDGQYGYEQYF.

The V call is TRBV30, the J call TRBJ2-1; no reliable D call. Trimming pared 4 bases from V and 7 bases from J, leaving 8 bases between. Per germline, CDR1 GTSNPN and CDR2 SVGIG (reference sequence). CDR3 length: 11 residues. In DNA form, the CDR3 reads TGTGCCTGGAAAGCTATAAATGAGCAGTTCTTC. It specifies CAWKAINEQFF. Variable domain in full (rest from reference TRBV30 and TRBJ2-1): SQTIHQWPATLVQPVGSPLSLECTVEGTSNPNLYWYRQAAGRGLQLLFYSVGIGQISSEVPQNLSASRPQDRQFILSSKKLLLSDSGFYLCAWKAINEQFFGPGTRLTVL.

The gene calls are TRBV6-2 or TRBV6-3 and TRBJ2-6; 7 positions agree with TRBD1. This CDR3 is 15 amino acids long. Looked up from germline, CDR1 is MNHEY and CDR2 is SVGEGT. V was pared by 6 bases and J by 2 bases, with 4 bases of the junction left unmatched. The CDR3 region is CASSPQGTGANVLTF. The CDR3 DNA reads as TGTGCCAGCAGCCCACAGGGGACTGGGGCCAACGTCCTGACTTTC.

The chain is built from TRBV6-2 or TRBV6-3 and TRBJ1-5; 10 positions agree with TRBD1. Germline assignment: CDR1 MNHEY and CDR2 SVGEGT. The length of the CDR3 is 16 residues. The J segment lost 4 bases and the V segment lost 2 bases, leaving 5 bases of the junction unmatched. Here the CDR3 reads CASSYPTGGGNQPQHF. As DNA, the CDR3 is TGTGCCAGCAGTTACCCGACAGGGGGCGGTAATCAGCCCCAGCATTTT.

This chain uses TRBV7-9 with TRBJ2-3; perhaps TRBD1 as D (5 bases). The germline V and J ends were trimmed by 2 bases and 4 bases, with 13 bases remaining between them. Germline CDR1 and CDR2: SEHNR and FQNEAQ (reference sequence). The CDR3 loop spans 15 amino acids. For the CDR3, the DNA is TGTGCCAGCAGCTTACTAGGGGAAAACTCAGATACGCAGTATTTT. Protein product: CASSLLGENSDTQYF.